This entry lists 18 T cell receptor beta chains sequenced from one sample in a study of blood T cell repertoires in COVID-19. Produced via immunoSEQ multiplex PCR; TCRdb's table is partial and in-frame only. Among around 160,000 clones listed, 75% to 85% were seen once. Material for sequencing was PBMCs or T cells enriched from blood (not recorded which). These receptors were collected from a man between 35 and 55 years old who had recovered from COVID-19.

The chain uses TRBV5-1 and TRBJ1-1; D perhaps matches TRBD1 (5 bases). Germline V gives CDR1 SGHRS, CDR2 YFSETQ. This CDR3 has 12 amino acids. Trimming cost V 0 bases and J 5 bases, with 5 bases left between them. In DNA form, the CDR3 reads TGCGCCAGCAGCTTGGACAGGACTGAAGCTTTCTTT. Its translation is CASSLDRTEAFF.

J is TRBJ2-2 and V is TRBV18; perhaps TRBD2 as D (6 bases). The germline V gene has CDR1 KGHSH and CDR2 LQKENI. V lost 5 bases and J 0 bases, leaving 10 bases between the germline ends. CDR3 length equals 15 residues. For the CDR3, the DNA is TGTGCCAGCTCATCGGGACTGCCGAACACCGGGGAGCTGTTTTTT. It is translated as CASSSGLPNTGELFF.

This clone has at least ten counts. The chain joins TRBV11-2 to TRBJ1-1; 7 nucleotides match TRBD1. This CDR3 spans 18 amino acids. CDR1 is SGHAT, CDR2 FQNNGV, per germline. V gave up 4 bases and J gave up 1 base; unmatched junction bases: 15. CDR3 loop: CASSSHRDRRGANTEAFF. For the CDR3, the DNA is TGTGCCAGCAGCTCCCACCGGGACAGACGAGGAGCGAACACTGAAGCTTTCTTT.

V and J are TRBV18 and TRBJ2-5; no firm D call. The V end lost 3 bases, the J end lost 5 bases, and 13 bases lay between the germline ends. Germline CDR1 reads KGHSH; CDR2 reads LQKENI. The CDR3 consists of 14 residues. The CDR3 region is CASSPPPSRETQYF. CDR3 in DNA: TGTGCCAGCTCACCCCCCCCGAGCAGGGAGACCCAGTACTTC.

The rearrangement uses TRBV7-2 and TRBJ1-4; D is perhaps TRBD1 (6 bases). CDR1 and CDR2 (germline): SGHTA, FQGNSA. The ends were cut back, 3 bases at V and 4 bases at J, with 9 bases in the middle. CDR3 size: 14 residues. The chain's CDR3 is CASSLGGLNEKLFF. Written as DNA, the CDR3 is TGTGCCAGCAGCTTGGGGGGGCTTAATGAAAAACTGTTTTTT.

The V gene is TRBV6-5, the J gene TRBJ2-1, with D unresolved. V was trimmed by 2 bases and J by 5 bases, leaving 10 bases between them. CDR3 length: 14 amino acids. CDR1 and CDR2 (germline): MNHEY, SVGAGI. DNA of the CDR3: TGTGCCAGCAGTTACAGCCCTTCTGACAATGAGCAGTTCTTC. Translation gives CASSYSPSDNEQFF.

The J gene is TRBJ1-2, the V gene TRBV18, with TRBD1 as a possible D gene (6 bases). The CDR3 loop spans 15 amino acids. V gave up 1 base and J gave up 5 bases, with 14 bases separating them. The germline V gene has CDR1 KGHSH and CDR2 LQKENI. The chain's CDR3 is CASSPLEGQGYGYTF. DNA of the CDR3: TGTGCCAGCTCACCACTTGAGGGACAAGGGTATGGCTACACCTTC.

The V and J genes are TRBV19 and TRBJ1-6, with D perhaps matching TRBD1 (5 bases). This CDR3 has 14 amino acids. Germline V gives CDR1 LNHDA, CDR2 SQIVND (reference sequence). Trimming removed 3 bases at V and 8 bases at J, with 11 bases between. The CDR3 sequence: CASSMGREHSPLHF. The CDR3, as DNA: TGTGCCAGTAGTATGGGCAGGGAACATTCACCCCTCCACTTT.

The genes are TRBV3-1 (or the pseudogene TRBV3-2) and TRBJ2-3, with a tentative D call TRBD2 (6 bases). The germline V and J ends were trimmed by 4 bases and 6 bases, with 26 bases remaining between them. CDR3 length: 18 residues. Germline V gene sequence: CDR1 LGHDT, CDR2 YNNKEL (reference sequence). The CDR3 DNA reads TGTGCCAGCAGCCCCTCCGCTCGAGGGGCGGGGCGCCGGGATACGCAGTATTTT. This sequence encodes CASSPSARGAGRRDTQYF.

V usage is TRBV25-1 and J usage is TRBJ1-2; 7 bases align to TRBD1. Per germline, CDR1 MGHDK and CDR2 SYGVNS. There are 15 residues in the CDR3. The trim removed 0 bases at V and 6 bases at J, leaving 7 bases unmatched. CDR3 in amino acids: CASSEYDRDRNGYTF. DNA for the CDR3: TGTGCCAGCAGTGAATATGACAGGGACCGGAATGGCTACACCTTC.

The rearrangement joins TRBV4-2 to TRBJ2-2; 7 nucleotides line up with TRBD1. This CDR3 spans 16 amino acids. Germline CDR1 LGHNA, CDR2 YNFKEQ. The V gene end was trimmed by 0 bases and the J gene end by 5 bases; junction bases not matched to a gene: 6. The CDR3 DNA follows: TGTGCCAGCAGCCAAGATCTAGGGGGCGCGACCGGGGAGCTGTTTTTT. Protein product: CASSQDLGGATGELFF.

The chain is built from TRBV21-1 and TRBJ2-7; the table assigns TRBD1, which was not confirmed against the DNA. TRBV21-1 is assigned pseudogene status. This CDR3 is 17 amino acids long. The chain's CDR3 is CASSGPGTGNVTYEQYV. CDR3 coding DNA: TGTGCCAGCAGCGGACCCGGGACAGGGAATGTTACCTACGAGCAGTACGTC.

The chain couples TRBV27 to TRBJ1-2, with a possible D match to TRBD1 (6 bases). This CDR3 region has 13 residues. V was pared by 5 bases and J by 7 bases, with 14 bases between. Per the germline V gene, CDR1 is MNHEY and CDR2 is SMNVEV (reference sequence). The CDR3 DNA reads as TGTGCCAGCAGTACGACAGGCCACCCTGGCTACACCTTC. Protein: CASSTTGHPGYTF.

The chain uses TRBV7-2 and TRBJ2-1; 14 bases map to TRBD2. The germline CDR1 and CDR2 sequences are SGHTA and FQGNSA. V was clipped by 5 bases and J by 4 bases; unmatched bases: 7. This CDR3 is 17 amino acids long. The CDR3 here is CASSPPRLAGGYNEQFF. CDR3 coding DNA: TGTGCCAGCAGCCCTCCTAGACTAGCGGGGGGGTACAATGAGCAGTTCTTC.

This clone has a handful of counts. The chain recombines TRBV6-2 or TRBV6-3 with TRBJ2-7; 11 bases align to TRBD2. The V segment lost 4 bases and the J segment 4 bases; nucleotides outside the gene matches: 3. The CDR3 spans 14 residues. Germline values: CDR1 MNHEY, CDR2 SVGEGT. CDR3 in DNA: TGTGCCAGCAGTTCGTGGACTAGCGGGTACGAGCAGTACTTC. This encodes CASSSWTSGYEQYF.

This chain connects TRBV7-6 to TRBJ1-3; D perhaps matches TRBD1 (6 bases). The CDR3 extends over 16 amino acids. CDR1 and CDR2 from the germline V gene are SGHVS and FNYEAQ. V was pared by 1 base and J by 2 bases, with 12 bases between. The CDR3 bases are TGTGCCAGCAGCTTAGTAACAGGGAGGGCTGGAAACACCATATATTTT. It yields the protein CASSLVTGRAGNTIYF.

J is TRBJ2-3 and V is TRBV7-9; D is undetermined. V lost 5 bases and J lost 0, with 9 bases in between. Germline V gene data show CDR1 as SEHNR and CDR2 as FQNEAQ (reference sequence). CDR3 length equals 14 residues. CDR3 bases: TGTGCCAGCAGCCCGATTAGCAGCACAGATACGCAGTATTTT. Protein sequence: CASSPISSTDTQYF.

This clone has just a few counts. This chain links TRBV29-1 with TRBJ2-3; 9 bases align to TRBD1. V was clipped by 6 bases and J by 6 bases; unmatched bases: 13. The germline V gene has CDR1 SQVTM and CDR2 ANQGSEA. This CDR3 is built from 15 residues. CDR3 in amino acids: CSVVDRGQLGDTQYF. The CDR3 region has the DNA TGCAGCGTCGTGGACAGGGGACAGTTAGGGGATACGCAGTATTTT.